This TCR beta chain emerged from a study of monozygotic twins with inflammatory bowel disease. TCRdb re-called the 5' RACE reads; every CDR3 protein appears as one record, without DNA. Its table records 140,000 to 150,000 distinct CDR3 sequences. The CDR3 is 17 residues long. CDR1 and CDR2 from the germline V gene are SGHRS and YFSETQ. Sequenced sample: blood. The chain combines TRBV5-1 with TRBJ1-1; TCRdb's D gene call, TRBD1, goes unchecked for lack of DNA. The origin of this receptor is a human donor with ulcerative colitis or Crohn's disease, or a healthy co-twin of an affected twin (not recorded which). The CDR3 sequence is CASSLATAMAGDTEAFF.